This record looks at one TCR beta chain sequence and its context. The antigen is undetermined. The donors, nominally healthy at sampling, likely had unrecorded immune exposures. The study ran its PCR with 60 Vbeta and 13 Jbeta primers. TCRdb's copy holds only in-frame clones and misses some; the assay was immunoSEQ multiplex PCR. This sample's table reports some 120,000 clones. This entry comes from a study of cytomegalovirus exposure and HLA in healthy donors. General study points: Analyses of presence and absence presupposed an approximately uniform sequencing depth across donors. Sequences of the TCR beta chain were said to predict the HLA-A and HLA-B alleles of most subjects accurately. On later analysis, the bulk of CMV-associated TCR beta chains appeared to be HLA-restricted.

Sequencing was carried out using PBMCs. This receptor was taken from a man younger than 45 in good health and CMV-seronegative.

Here the CDR3 reads CASSKALEDYNSPLHF. DNA of the CDR3: TGTGCCAGCAGCAAGGCCCTGGAGGATTATAATTCACCCCTCCACTTT. J is TRBJ1-6 and V is TRBV21-1. TRBV21-1 is a known pseudogene. This CDR3 has 16 residues.